These T cell receptor beta chains were read from a single sample in a study of blood T cell repertoires in COVID-19. TCRdb's copy holds only in-frame clones and misses some; the assay was immunoSEQ multiplex PCR. The sample carries about 260,000 clones, 86% recorded once. The sequencing input was PBMCs or T cells enriched from blood (not recorded which). The receptors shown here come from a woman in her 50s who had recovered from COVID-19. CDR3s include the opening cysteine and the closing phenylalanine or tryptophan. The D gene is left open where the match is weak. Some rows mark clone size as missing; the rest say once, few, many or name a class of expanded clone.

V: TRBV20-1; size: once; J: TRBJ1-1; D: TRBD1; DNA: TGCAGTGCGCAAAGGACAGGGGAAGATTTCTTT; CDR3: CSAQRTGEDFF
V: TRBV28; size: -; J: TRBJ2-5; D: -; DNA: TGTGCCAGCAGTCCGCTGGTGGGAGTTTTTCAAGAGACCCAGTACTTC; CDR3: CASSPLVGVFQETQYF
V: TRBV6-2/TRBV6-3; size: few; J: TRBJ1-2; D: -; DNA: TGTGCCAGCAGTTACTCGGCGGATCACCCAGTGTATGGCTACACCTTC; CDR3: CASSYSADHPVYGYTF
V: TRBV13; size: -; J: TRBJ1-1; D: TRBD1; DNA: TGTGCCAGCAGCCGCCCGACAGGGGTCACTGAAGCTTTCTTT; CDR3: CASSRPTGVTEAFF
V: TRBV9; size: -; J: TRBJ2-3; D: TRBD2; DNA: TGTGCCAGCAGCGCCCACACCAGCGGGGAGATAGATACGCAGTATTTT; CDR3: CASSAHTSGEIDTQYF
V: TRBV15; size: -; J: TRBJ2-6; D: -; DNA: TGTGCCACCATGGGGCTCTCTGGGGCCAACGTCCTGACTTTC; CDR3: CATMGLSGANVLTF
V: TRBV28; size: -; J: TRBJ2-7; D: -; DNA: TGTGCCAGCCGCAGTGGGGGGTCCCTCTACGAGCAGTACTTC; CDR3: CASRSGGSLYEQYF
V: TRBV11-1; size: -; J: TRBJ1-3; D: TRBD1; DNA: TGTGCCAGCAGAGGGACAGCGTTTGGGTCCATATATTTT; CDR3: CASRGTAFGSIYF
V: TRBV7-9; size: -; J: TRBJ2-7; D: -; DNA: TGTGCCAGCAGCTTAAGTAACAGGGCTAACTACGAGCAGTACTTC; CDR3: CASSLSNRANYEQYF
V: TRBV18; size: few; J: TRBJ1-2; D: TRBD1; DNA: TGTGCCAGCTCAGGGGACAGACCAGGATATGGCTACACCTTC; CDR3: CASSGDRPGYGYTF
V: TRBV4-2; size: -; J: TRBJ2-7; D: TRBD1; DNA: TGTGCCAGCAGCCAAGATACCCCCCCCGACAGGGACGGGTACGAGCAGTACTTC; CDR3: CASSQDTPPDRDGYEQYF
V: TRBV27; size: -; J: TRBJ2-1; D: TRBD2; DNA: TGTGCCAGCAGTTACGGGACTAGCGCGAATGAGCAGTTCTTC; CDR3: CASSYGTSANEQFF
V: TRBV27; size: -; J: TRBJ1-2; D: -; DNA: TGTGCCAGCAGTTTAGAGGGCAGCGGGGGGACCTATGGCTACACCTTC; CDR3: CASSLEGSGGTYGYTF
V: TRBV12-3/TRBV12-4; size: -; J: TRBJ1-2; D: -; DNA: TGTGCCAGCAGTTTAAGTGCTGGCGGTACCTTC; CDR3: CASSLSAGGTF
V: TRBV2; size: -; J: TRBJ2-7; D: -; DNA: TGTGCCAGCAGTGGTTTGGACAAGTTCTACGAGCAGTACTTC; CDR3: CASSGLDKFYEQYF
V: TRBV20-1; size: -; J: TRBJ1-3; D: -; DNA: TGCAGTACCGCTAACGGAGGCACCATATATTTT; CDR3: CSTANGGTIYF
V: TRBV19; size: once; J: TRBJ1-1; D: TRBD1; DNA: TGTGCCAGTAGTAGCCTGACAGGGAGGCTGGAGGAAGCTTTCTTT; CDR3: CASSSLTGRLEEAFF
V: TRBV12-2; size: -; J: TRBJ2-1; D: -; DNA: TGTGCAAGTCGCTCACTCGGGACTAGCGGGGAAAGCTCCTACAATGAGCAGTTCTTC; CDR3: CASRSLGTSGESSYNEQFF
V: TRBV24-1; size: -; J: TRBJ1-1; D: -; DNA: TGTGCCACCAGTGATTATTTGCTGGGCGAAGCTTTCTTT; CDR3: CATSDYLLGEAFF
V: TRBV5-3; size: -; J: TRBJ1-6; D: -; DNA: TGTGCCAGAAGCTTGGTAGGCCCCGGCGGCGAATCACCCCTCCACTTT; CDR3: CARSLVGPGGESPLHF
V: TRBV5-4; size: once; J: TRBJ2-7; D: -; DNA: TGTGCCAGCAGACCGGACACTAACTCCTACGAGCAGTACTTC; CDR3: CASRPDTNSYEQYF
V: TRBV3-1/TRBV3-2; size: -; J: TRBJ1-5; D: -; DNA: TGTGCCAGCAGCCCGAGACTCCATCAGCCCCAGCATTTT; CDR3: CASSPRLHQPQHF
V: TRBV5-1; size: -; J: TRBJ1-1; D: -; DNA: TGCGCCAGCGGGAGGGTAGGAGACACTGAAGCTTTCTTT; CDR3: CASGRVGDTEAFF
V: TRBV5-1; size: -; J: TRBJ2-7; D: TRBD2; DNA: TGCGCCAGCAGTTCTAGCGGGAGGGCCCAACAGTACTTC; CDR3: CASSSSGRAQQYF
V: TRBV4-1; size: -; J: TRBJ2-3; D: TRBD2; DNA: TGCGCCAGCAGCCAGAAGGGACTAGCGGGGCCCCCCCGCACAGATACGCAGTATTTT; CDR3: CASSQKGLAGPPRTDTQYF
V: TRBV29-1; size: -; J: TRBJ2-1; D: TRBD1; DNA: TGCAGCGAGATGGACAGGGCCAATGAGCAGTTCTTC; CDR3: CSEMDRANEQFF
V: TRBV10-3; size: -; J: TRBJ2-1; D: -; DNA: TGTGCCCACAGGAGCTCCTACAATGAGCAGTTCTTC; CDR3: CAHRSSYNEQFF
V: TRBV11-2; size: -; J: TRBJ2-7; D: -; DNA: TGTGCCAGCAGCTCTCCCTACGAGCAGTACTTC; CDR3: CASSSPYEQYF
V: TRBV19; size: -; J: TRBJ1-2; D: -; DNA: TGTGCCAGTAGTATTGGTCAGGGGCTCAACTATGGCTACACCTTC; CDR3: CASSIGQGLNYGYTF
V: TRBV18; size: -; J: TRBJ2-5; D: TRBD2; DNA: TGTGCCAGCTCACCAACTAGCGCTCATAAAGAGACCCAGTACTTC; CDR3: CASSPTSAHKETQYF
V: TRBV3-1/TRBV3-2; size: -; J: TRBJ2-7; D: TRBD1; DNA: TGTGCCAGCAGCCCCGGGACAGGGGACCTGGCCGGCGAGCAGTACTTC; CDR3: CASSPGTGDLAGEQYF
V: TRBV19; size: -; J: TRBJ2-5; D: TRBD1; DNA: TGTGCCAGTAGTCCCCGACAGGGTCTGAAGACCCAGTACTTC; CDR3: CASSPRQGLKTQYF
V: TRBV27; size: -; J: TRBJ2-7; D: -; DNA: TGTGCCAGCAGTTCCGCAGCCAGGGTTTCCGAGCAGTACTTC; CDR3: CASSSAARVSEQYF
V: TRBV16; size: few; J: TRBJ1-5; D: -; DNA: TGTGCCAGCAGCCAATCGGCCCAGGGGAATCAGCCCCAGCATTTT; CDR3: CASSQSAQGNQPQHF
V: TRBV7-2; size: -; J: TRBJ2-1; D: TRBD2; DNA: TGTGCCAGCAGCGTAACTAGCGGGAGTGACAATGAGCAGTTCTTC; CDR3: CASSVTSGSDNEQFF
V: TRBV28; size: -; J: TRBJ1-5; D: -; DNA: TGTGCCAGCAGGGAGAGCAATCAGCCCCAGCATTTT; CDR3: CASRESNQPQHF
V: TRBV7-6; size: -; J: TRBJ1-1; D: -; DNA: TGTGCCAGCAGCTTAGCTTCCGGGACATTCTCTGAAGCTTTCTTT; CDR3: CASSLASGTFSEAFF
V: TRBV18; size: once; J: TRBJ2-7; D: TRBD2; DNA: TGTGCCAGCTCACGGACTAGCGGAGGGTTCTACGAGCAGTACTTC; CDR3: CASSRTSGGFYEQYF